A single sample gave rise to the 15 T cell receptor beta chains below, sequenced in a study of blood T cells in healthy people across ages. Then a second PCR, running roughly 6 to 11 cycles, was carried out with a sample-barcoded 5' primer and a J-beta primer mix. TCRdb redid the calling of the 5' RACE reads with MiXCR, one entry per CDR3 protein. The sample has approximately 1,000,000 distinct CDR3 sequences; around two fifths are singletons. Sequenced input: blood. Source of these receptors: a man aged 18 to 30 in good health.

This clonotype was detected only a few times. The chain uses TRBV7-2 and TRBJ1-1, with D perhaps TRBD1 (5 bases). V shed 2 bases and J shed 6 bases, with 10 bases lying between them. Germline-derived CDR1 and CDR2 are SGHTA and FQGNSA. The CDR3 is made up of 13 amino acids. The CDR3 DNA reads as TGTGCCAGCAGCTTACGAGGGGACGCTGAAGCTTTCTTT. Its translation: CASSLRGDAEAFF.

The chain employs TRBV4-1 and TRBJ1-1; D ambiguous. Germline CDR1 reads MGHRA; CDR2 reads YSYEKL. V lost 1 base to trimming and J lost 5 bases, with 11 bases between them. The CDR3 consists of 14 residues. CDR3 in amino acids: CASSQVAGRTEAFF. The CDR3 DNA reads as TGCGCCAGCAGCCAAGTCGCCGGTCGGACTGAAGCTTTCTTT.

This clonotype was seen a handful of times. The chain joins TRBV7-8 to TRBJ1-1; tentatively, D is TRBD1 (6 bases). Trimming took 2 bases from V and 5 from J, leaving 15 bases between them. Germline lookup yields CDR1 SGHVS and CDR2 FQNEAQ. This CDR3 has 15 residues. This CDR3 is CASSLMGGASTEAFF. CDR3 bases: TGTGCCAGCAGCTTAATGGGGGGCGCGTCGACTGAAGCTTTCTTT.

The chain is built from TRBV6-1 and TRBJ2-4, with D perhaps matching TRBD1 or TRBD2 (6 bases each). With the DNA end fitting TRBJ2-5 better, the J assignment may be wrong. The CDR3 contains 14 residues. CDR1 is MNHNS and CDR2 is SASEGT in the germline V gene. The CDR3 bases are TGTGCCAGCATAAGTTGGGGGGCCGAAGAGACCCAGTACTTC. Protein: CASISWGAEETQYF.

CDR3: CASSFPFGRAPWGEQYF. The CDR3 DNA reads TGTGCCAGCAGTTTTCCCTTCGGGAGGGCCCCTTGGGGTGAGCAGTACTTC. J is TRBJ2-7 and V is TRBV12-3 or TRBV12-4; 8 bases agree with TRBD2. The CDR3 consists of 17 residues. V lost 3 bases and J lost 7; bases outside the gene matches: 17.

The V call is TRBV4-1, the J call TRBJ2-3; D call uncertain. This CDR3 has 15 residues. The germline gives CDR1 MGHRA, CDR2 YSYEKL. V was clipped by 6 bases and J by 0 bases, with 13 bases between them. The CDR3 nucleotides are TGCGCCAGCAGGGACCCGCGGCGGAGCACAGATACGCAGTATTTT. This encodes CASRDPRRSTDTQYF.

This sequence joins TRBV7-9 and TRBJ1-5, with D possibly TRBD1 on 5 matching bases. This CDR3 contains 15 residues. V gave up 10 bases and J gave up 2 bases, with 18 bases separating them. Germline V gene lookup returns CDR1 SEHNR and CDR2 FQNEAQ (reference sequence). CDR3: CAISGGELGNQPQHF. For the CDR3, the DNA is TGTGCCATCTCGGGAGGGGAGCTGGGCAATCAGCCCCAGCATTTT.

Only one count was recorded for this clonotype. Since a much larger clone is just one base distant, this may be a read error. The J gene is TRBJ2-1, the V gene TRBV5-1, with D hard to call. CDR3 length equals 15 residues. CDR1 is SGHRS, CDR2 YFSETQ, per germline. CDR3 nucleotides: TGCGCCAGCACCAAGACAACCAGCTCCGACAATGAGCAGTTCTTC. Translating it yields CASTKTTSSDNEQFF.

This clonotype was picked up one time. The V and J genes are TRBV20-1 and TRBJ1-1; D gene unclear. Per the germline V gene, CDR1 is DFQATT and CDR2 is SNEGSKA (reference sequence). CDR3 size: 12 residues. V gave up 3 bases and J gave up 1 base, with 6 bases separating them. The CDR3 DNA reads as TGCAGTGCTAGTGAATCGAACACTGAAGCTTTCTTT. Translating it yields CSASESNTEAFF.

This clonotype was observed at least ten times. DNA for the CDR3: TGTGCCAGCAGTCAAGGTTACAATCAGCCCCAGCATTTT. Translated, it gives CASSQGYNQPQHF. This chain joins TRBV12-3 or TRBV12-4 and TRBJ1-5; D is uncertain. This CDR3 has 13 residues. The V gene lost 5 bases and the J gene lost 3 bases, with 8 bases spanning the gap.

Ten or more counts support this clonotype. This chain's CDR3 is CASSPRTFEQFF. As DNA, the CDR3 is TGTGCCAGCAGTCCTCGGACATTCGAGCAGTTCTTC. The chain carries TRBV27 and TRBJ2-1; a weak D match, TRBD1 (5 bases). The CDR3 totals 12 residues. Looked up from germline, CDR1 is MNHEY and CDR2 is SMNVEV (reference sequence). The ends were cut back, 5 bases at V and 10 bases at J, with 12 bases in the middle.

The chain carries TRBV20-1 and TRBJ2-7; D is perhaps TRBD1 or TRBD2 (6 bases each). Germline CDR1 and CDR2: DFQATT and SNEGSKA (reference sequence). The CDR3 covers 14 residues. The CDR3, as DNA: TGCAGATCTACCCGGGGGCCCATCCCCTACGAGCAGTACTTC. It specifies CRSTRGPIPYEQYF.

This clonotype was detected a few times. The rearrangement links TRBV29-1 to TRBJ1-1, with TRBD1 as a possible D gene (5 bases). CDR1 is SQVTM, CDR2 ANQGSEA, per germline. The CDR3 contains 12 residues. Deletions cut 4 bases from V and 8 bases from J, with 14 bases between. Here the CDR3 DNA reads TGCAGCGTTGGGATCTTTGGGGCAGAAGCTTTCTTT. Translated, it gives CSVGIFGAEAFF.

The chain employs TRBV9 and TRBJ1-1; maybe TRBD1 (6 bases). This CDR3 region has 12 residues. V lost 3 bases and J 8 bases, leaving 11 bases between the germline ends. CDR1 and CDR2 (germline): SGDLS, YYNGEE. The CDR3 DNA sequence: TGTGCCAGCAGCGAACCAGGGGCGGAAGCTTTCTTT. Translated, it gives CASSEPGAEAFF.

V usage is TRBV20-1 and J usage is TRBJ2-1; D is unresolved. From germline, CDR1 is DFQATT and CDR2 SNEGSKA (reference sequence). CDR3 size: 10 residues. V lost 6 bases and J 8 bases, leaving 8 bases between the germline ends. The CDR3 DNA reads TGCAGTGCCCACACCTATGAGCAGTTCTTC. Residues: CSAHTYEQFF.